These 11 T cell receptor beta chains were sequenced from one sample in a study of T cells in Graves' hyperthyroidism and ophthalmopathy. TCR beta CDR3 regions were amplified from RNA. When the TCR CDR3 underwent first-round RT-PCR, the HTBI primer set was used. TCRdb fed the multiplex PCR reads into MiXCR, producing one record per CDR3 protein. The profile covers around 380,000 distinct CDR3 sequences, with less than 15% appearing a single time and under 25% taken by the ten largest. Input material: blood. These receptors all come from a man aged 25-40 years with Graves' hyperthyroidism that later progressed to Graves' ophthalmopathy.

This clonotype was counted many times. The chain couples TRBV11-1 to TRBJ2-7; D is ambiguous. Germline values: CDR1 SGHAT, CDR2 FQDESV (reference sequence). V lost 5 bases to trimming and J lost 2 bases, with 4 bases between them. The CDR3 runs to 11 residues. In DNA, the CDR3 is TGTGCCAGCAGCAAAACCTACGAGCAGTACTTC. It encodes CASSKTYEQYF.

This clonotype came up many times. This chain connects TRBV2 to TRBJ1-6, with 8 bases lining up with TRBD1. V lost 7 bases to trimming and J lost 2 bases; unmatched junction nucleotides: 10. The germline CDR1 and CDR2 sequences are SNHLY and FYNNEI. The length of the CDR3 is 17 residues. This CDR3 reads CASTVGQGITYNSPLHF. The DNA for the CDR3 is TGTGCCAGCACCGTTGGACAGGGTATCACCTATAATTCACCCCTCCACTTT.

This clonotype occurred a few times. The V and J genes are TRBV24-1 and TRBJ1-2; 7 bases fit TRBD1. This CDR3 is 13 amino acids long. With 4 bases clipped from V and 8 bases from J, the junction kept 6 bases outside the gene matches. The V gene's germline CDR1 is KGHDR and CDR2 SFDVKD. CDR3 region: CATSDTGARGYTF. The CDR3 nucleotides read TGTGCCACCAGTGACACAGGGGCTCGGGGCTACACCTTC.

This rearrangement joins TRBV7-2 to TRBJ2-7, with D possibly called TRBD1 or TRBD2 (6 bases each). V lost 5 bases to trimming and J lost 0 bases, with 23 bases between them. The CDR3 spans 18 residues. Germline V gives CDR1 SGHTA, CDR2 FQGNSA. CDR3 nucleotides: TGTGCCAGCAGCCTCGGATTATCGGGGGCGGACATCTCCTACGAGCAGTACTTC. It codes for CASSLGLSGADISYEQYF.

The V and J genes are TRBV18 and TRBJ1-6; 7 positions agree with TRBD1. Germline CDR1 reads KGHSH; CDR2 reads LQKENI. This CDR3 has 15 amino acids. V trimming: 5 bases; J trimming: 7 bases; junction bases outside the gene matches: 8. Here the CDR3 DNA reads TGTGCCAGCTCATCGGACAGGCTCCCCAATTCACCCCTCCACTTT. Translated: CASSSDRLPNSPLHF.

This clonotype was found a few times. The chain links TRBV7-3 to TRBJ2-1, with 13 bases aligning to TRBD2. The V gene end was trimmed by 5 bases and the J gene end by 0 bases; junction bases not matched to a gene: 10. The CDR3 sequence is 19 residues long. Per the germline V gene, CDR1 is SGHTA and CDR2 is FQGTGA. CDR3 protein: CASSGGLAGEVSSYNEQFF. The CDR3 nucleotides read TGTGCCAGCAGCGGCGGACTAGCGGGGGAAGTAAGCTCCTACAATGAGCAGTTCTTC.

This clonotype has more than one count but fewer than ten. The rearrangement joins TRBV24-1 to TRBJ2-1, with D tentatively TRBD1 or TRBD2 (5 bases each). The V gene's germline CDR1 is KGHDR and CDR2 SFDVKD. This CDR3 region has 12 residues. V lost 7 bases to trimming and J lost 9 bases, with 12 bases between them. The CDR3 is CATSPWGIEQFF. As DNA, the CDR3 is TGTGCCACCAGCCCTTGGGGGATTGAGCAGTTCTTC.

J is TRBJ1-6 and V is TRBV6-1; possible D gene TRBD1, 5 bases. This CDR3 comprises 16 residues. V was cut by 5 bases and J by 6 bases, with 17 bases left in between. Germline CDR1 MNHNS, CDR2 SASEGT. The CDR3 here is CASSLQGPFRNSPLHF. The CDR3 DNA reads TGTGCCAGCAGTCTGCAGGGCCCTTTCCGTAATTCACCCCTCCACTTT.

Ten or more counts support this clonotype. The chain has TRBV20-1 and TRBJ2-7, with 7 positions matching TRBD1. This CDR3 is built from 13 residues. Per the germline V gene, CDR1 is DFQATT and CDR2 is SNEGSKA (reference sequence). V was pared by 3 bases and J by 3 bases, with 5 bases of the junction left unmatched. This CDR3 is CSASLDRLYEQYF. In DNA form, the CDR3 reads TGCAGTGCTAGTTTGGACAGGCTCTACGAGCAGTACTTC.

Many counts were recorded for this clonotype. CDR3 nucleotide sequence: TGTGCCAGCAGTTTTGGGGGTTCAGAGCAGTACTTC. It specifies CASSFGGSEQYF. The rearrangement joins TRBV28 to TRBJ2-7; tentatively, D is TRBD1 or TRBD2 (5 bases each). The CDR3 loop spans 12 amino acids. The germline V and J ends were trimmed by 3 bases and 7 bases, with 10 bases remaining between them. The germline V gene has CDR1 MDHEN and CDR2 SYDVKM.

This clonotype was observed many times. The rearrangement uses TRBV6-5 and TRBJ2-5; D unresolved. Germline V gene data show CDR1 as MNHEY and CDR2 as SVGAGI. Trimming took off 0 bases at V and 5 bases at J, with 7 bases between the two ends. This CDR3 is built from 13 residues. In DNA form, the CDR3 reads TGTGCCAGCAGTTACTCGGACGGCGAGACCCAGTACTTC. Translating it yields CASSYSDGETQYF.